This T cell receptor (beta chain) is drawn from a study of immune characterization of retroperitoneal liposarcoma. TCRdb re-called the PCR reads through MiXCR, storing one row per CDR3 protein. This sample has thousands of distinct CDR3 sequences, with around 45% found just once. The germline CDR1 and CDR2 sequences are MNHEY and SVGAGI. CDR3 length: 15 amino acids. Trimming at V came to 4 bases and at J to 4 bases, leaving 3 bases not matched to a gene. The clonotype was recovered from a male donor with retroperitoneal liposarcoma. The genes are TRBV6-5 and TRBJ2-1, with TRBD2 identical over 11 bases. Material: tumor tissue. The CDR3 reads CASSSTSGTYNEQFF. CDR3 nucleotide sequence: TGTGCCAGCAGTTCGACTAGCGGGACTTACAATGAGCAGTTCTTC.